This T cell receptor (beta chain) derives from a study of blood T cell repertoires in COVID-19. The repertoire was sequenced with immunoSEQ multiplex PCR; TCRdb's copy has only in-frame clones and lacks some. This table holds around 140,000 clones, almost 85% found once. This receptor was identified in a man in his sixties with acute or convalescent COVID-19. Sequencing was carried out using peripheral blood.

CDR3 DNA sequence: TGTGCCAGCAGCTTGGACAGGGAGAGGGGCCAGCCCCAGCATTTT. It translates to CASSLDRERGQPQHF. The chain joins TRBV7-9 to TRBJ1-5; 8 bases line up with TRBD1. The CDR3 runs to 15 residues. Germline lookup yields CDR1 SEHNR and CDR2 FQNEAQ (reference sequence). The V and J ends lost 3 bases and 7 bases, in that order; junction bases with no gene match: 8.